The source of this T cell receptor beta chain is a study of T cell therapy after organ transplantation. Method: immunoSEQ multiplex PCR; TCRdb's copy keeps in-frame clones and lacks some. The profile shows about 20,000 clones, over 80% of them singletons. Study-level results: Lower pretherapy CD8 clonality went with larger post-therapy fold change.

The CDR3 is 17 amino acids. CDR1 and CDR2 from the germline V gene are LGHNA and YSLEER. After removal of 1 base from V and 0 bases from J, the junction contained 0 bases not matched to a gene. Note on this clone: Its antigen is still unknown.

Time point reported: 20-29 weeks after completion of therapy. Drug-resistant or recurrent cytomegalovirus affected these solid-organ transplant recipient patients. This TCR was recovered from a human patient who had received a solid organ transplant and had CMV disease. Some T cells may possibly be graft donor cells. The chain links TRBV4-3 to TRBJ2-1; TRBD2 aligns across 13 bases. Sample: CD8+ T cells from blood, taken after autologous CMV-specific T cell therapy. As DNA, the CDR3 is TGCGCCAGCAGCCAAGGGACTAGCGGGAGCTCCTACAATGAGCAGTTCTTC. Translating gives CASSQGTSGSSYNEQFF.